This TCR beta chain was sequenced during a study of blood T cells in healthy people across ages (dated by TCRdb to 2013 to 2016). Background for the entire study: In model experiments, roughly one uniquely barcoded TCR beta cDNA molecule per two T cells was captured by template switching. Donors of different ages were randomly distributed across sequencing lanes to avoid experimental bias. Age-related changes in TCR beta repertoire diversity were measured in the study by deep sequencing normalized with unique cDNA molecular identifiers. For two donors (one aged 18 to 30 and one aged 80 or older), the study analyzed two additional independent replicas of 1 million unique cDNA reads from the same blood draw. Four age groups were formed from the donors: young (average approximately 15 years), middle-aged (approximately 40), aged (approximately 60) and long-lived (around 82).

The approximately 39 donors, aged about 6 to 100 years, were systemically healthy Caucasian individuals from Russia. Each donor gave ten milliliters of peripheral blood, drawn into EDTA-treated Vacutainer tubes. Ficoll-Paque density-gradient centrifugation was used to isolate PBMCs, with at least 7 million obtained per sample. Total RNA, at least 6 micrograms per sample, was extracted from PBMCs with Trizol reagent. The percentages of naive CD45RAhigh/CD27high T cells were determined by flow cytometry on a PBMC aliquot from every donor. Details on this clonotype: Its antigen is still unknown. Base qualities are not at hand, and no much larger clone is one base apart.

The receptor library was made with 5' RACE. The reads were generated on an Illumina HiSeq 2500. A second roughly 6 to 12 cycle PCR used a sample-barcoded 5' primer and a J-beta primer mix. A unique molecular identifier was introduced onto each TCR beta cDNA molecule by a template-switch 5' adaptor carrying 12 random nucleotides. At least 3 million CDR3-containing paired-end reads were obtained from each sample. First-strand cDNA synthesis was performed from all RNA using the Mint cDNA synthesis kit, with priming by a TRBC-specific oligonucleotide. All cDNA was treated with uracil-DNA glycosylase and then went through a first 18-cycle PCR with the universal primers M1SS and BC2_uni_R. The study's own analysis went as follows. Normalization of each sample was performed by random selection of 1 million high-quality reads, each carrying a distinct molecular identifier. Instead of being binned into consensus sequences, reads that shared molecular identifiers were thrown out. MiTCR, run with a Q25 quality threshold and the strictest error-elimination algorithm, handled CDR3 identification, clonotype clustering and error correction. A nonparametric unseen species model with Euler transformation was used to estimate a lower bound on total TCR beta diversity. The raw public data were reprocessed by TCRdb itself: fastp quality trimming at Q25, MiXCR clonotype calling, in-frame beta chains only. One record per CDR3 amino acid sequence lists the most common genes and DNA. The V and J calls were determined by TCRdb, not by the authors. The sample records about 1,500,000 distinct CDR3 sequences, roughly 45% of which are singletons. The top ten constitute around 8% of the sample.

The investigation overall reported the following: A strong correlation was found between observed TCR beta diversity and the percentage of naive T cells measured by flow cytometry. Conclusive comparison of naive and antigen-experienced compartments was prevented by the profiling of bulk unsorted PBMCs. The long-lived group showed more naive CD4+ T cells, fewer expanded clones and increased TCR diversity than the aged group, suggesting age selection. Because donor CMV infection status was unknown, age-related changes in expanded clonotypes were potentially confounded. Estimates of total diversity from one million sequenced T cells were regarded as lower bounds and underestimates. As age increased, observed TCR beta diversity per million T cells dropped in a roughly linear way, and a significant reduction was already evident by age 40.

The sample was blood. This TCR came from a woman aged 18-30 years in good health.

The CDR3 here reads CASSLGSLLAGGEAKNIQYF. The DNA reads as follows: TGTGCCAGCAGCTTAGGTTCCCTACTAGCGGGAGGGGAGGCCAAAAACATTCAGTACTTC. The sequence joins TRBV11-2 to TRBJ2-4; 13 bases in the junction line up with TRBD2. Measured from the cysteine to the phenylalanine, the CDR3 is 20 residues long. The DNA shown is the 60-base CDR3, in frame from base 1. The germline V gene supplies CDR1 SGHAT and CDR2 FQNNGV. V trim: 1 base; J trim: 1 base; unmatched bases: 10.